The subject of this entry is one TCR beta chain. Its target antigen remains unknown. Per-base qualities were not stored, and no clone one base away is much larger. This sample was taken from a study of glioma-infiltrating T cells (dated by TCRdb to about 2016). Concerning the study at large: Glioma tissue, non-neoplastic brain tissue and matched peripheral blood mononuclear cells were used as sources from which TCR alpha- and beta-chain repertoires were sequenced. Each tissue-infiltrating repertoire was compared with the same patient's peripheral blood repertoire to measure divergence between tissue and blood T-cell populations. The paired cohort was made up of three low-grade glioma patients, 7 or 8 primary glioblastoma patients and three non-glioma patients who contributed non-neoplastic brain tissue. Findings and caveats that apply to the study as a whole: Very few CDR3 sequences were found to be shared between tissue and blood, and this scarcity was attributed to high CDR3 diversity and limited sampling. Group comparisons were based on small numbers of patients: three non-neoplastic, three low-grade glioma and seven to nine glioblastoma patients. VJ-independent divergence between tissue and blood was found to be below expectation in non-neoplastic patients but above expectation in all gliomas, particularly low-grade gliomas.

The CDR3, from cysteine to phenylalanine, totals 17 residues. CDR3 DNA only is kept here, 51 bases in frame from base 1. According to the germline V gene, CDR1 reads KGHSH and CDR2 reads LQKENI. Trimming removed 2 bases from V and 4 bases from J; the gene matches leave 10 bases unexplained. The iRepertoire nested amplicon-rescue multiplex PCR (arm-PCR) platform was used to amplify TCR alpha and beta CDR3 regions from RNA. For one-step reverse transcription and amplification, roughly 90-450 ng of tissue mRNA or PBMC total RNA was used as input. Following bead purification, Illumina adapters were added through a secondary multiplex PCR, and the libraries were then gel-purified between 200 and 400 bp. Demultiplexing relied on internal 6-nucleotide barcodes carried by the libraries. Sequencing of the libraries was done on an Illumina MiSeq using 2x220 or 2x250 nucleotide paired-end reads. The authors' pipeline ran thus. Paired reads were merged with FLASH 1.2.11 and aligned to the GRCh37 human genome with BWA-MEM before extracting TRA and TRB reads. V and J assignment used an IMGT-derived reference of cassette sequences and CDR3 motifs that included pseudogenes. Reads were translated in three frames, and productive CDR3s were defined as those with a C...FGXG motif and no stop codons. Clonotypes were defined as unique combinations of V-J cassette pair and CDR3 amino acid sequence. Hamming distance filtering was applied to reads, with thresholds set by the sequence error rate of each sample in mapped regions. The public sequencing data were trimmed at Q25 with fastp and processed into clonotypes with MiXCR by TCRdb, which kept only in-frame beta chains. Rows are combined by CDR3 protein, so each entry shows the most common genes and DNA. The V and J calls were determined by TCRdb, not by the authors. Recorded for this sample are approximately 89,000 distinct CDR3 sequences; around a quarter of them occurred a single time. Together, the top ten hold 6.7% of the sample.

The receptor chain draws on TRBV18 and TRBJ2-3; a stretch of 9 junction bases matches TRBD2. This receptor was taken from a human donor with low-grade glioma or glioblastoma, undergoing nonglioma brain surgery, or in good health (not recorded which). Sequencing was performed on glioma tissue, nonneoplastic brain tissue, or PBMCs (not recorded which). The sequence in DNA is TGTGCCAGCTCACCAGCGGGGGGGGCCTCAAGGGCAGATACGCAGTATTTT. It translates as CASSPAGGASRADTQYF.